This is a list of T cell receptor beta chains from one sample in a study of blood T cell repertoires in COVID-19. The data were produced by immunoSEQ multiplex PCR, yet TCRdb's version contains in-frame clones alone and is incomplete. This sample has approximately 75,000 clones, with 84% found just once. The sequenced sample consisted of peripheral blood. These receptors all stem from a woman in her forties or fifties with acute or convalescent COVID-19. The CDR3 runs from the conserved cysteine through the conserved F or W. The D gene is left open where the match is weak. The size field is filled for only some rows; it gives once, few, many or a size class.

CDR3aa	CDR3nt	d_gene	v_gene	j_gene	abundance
CASSLRVLQPQHF	TGTGCCAGCAGTTTGAGGGTACTCCAGCCCCAGCATTTT	.	TRBV12-3/TRBV12-4	TRBJ1-5	.
CASSLDSPLDNEQFF	TGCGCCAGCAGCTTGGACAGCCCCCTTGACAATGAGCAGTTCTTC	.	TRBV5-1	TRBJ2-1	.
CASSGTSIDEQFF	TGTGCCAGCAGCGGAACTAGCATCGATGAGCAGTTCTTC	.	TRBV9	TRBJ2-1	.
CASSPYDWGQIYEQYF	TGTGCCAGCAGCCCGTACGACTGGGGCCAGATCTACGAGCAGTACTTC	.	TRBV14	TRBJ2-7	.
CASSLEVGLSYEQYF	TGTGCCAGCAGCTTAGAGGTGGGGCTATCCTACGAGCAGTACTTC	.	TRBV7-6	TRBJ2-7	.
CATRAGLLRDTGELFF	TGTGCCACCAGGGCAGGGTTGTTGAGAGATACCGGGGAGCTGTTTTTT	.	TRBV24-1	TRBJ2-2	.
CSVEGGAGDQGPNYGYTF	TGCAGCGTTGAAGGGGGGGCGGGGGATCAGGGGCCCAACTATGGCTACACCTTC	.	TRBV29-1	TRBJ1-2	.
CASSLFSGGYEQYF	TGTGCCAGCAGCTTATTTAGCGGGGGTTACGAGCAGTACTTC	TRBD2	TRBV7-2	TRBJ2-7	.
CAINRGGDTEAFF	TGTGCCATCAACAGGGGTGGGGACACTGAAGCTTTCTTT	TRBD1	TRBV10-3	TRBJ1-1	.
CARSVRDRGDNEQFF	TGTGCCAGAAGCGTCAGGGACAGGGGTGACAATGAGCAGTTCTTC	TRBD1	TRBV5-3	TRBJ2-1	.
CASSTRQAYGYTF	TGTGCCAGTAGTACCCGACAGGCATATGGCTACACCTTC	.	TRBV19	TRBJ1-2	.
CASSPGDEKLFF	TGTGCCAGCAGCCCCGGAGATGAAAAACTGTTTTTT	.	TRBV3-1/TRBV3-2	TRBJ1-4	.
CASSVEQKDSPLHF	TGTGCCAGCAGCGTAGAACAGAAAGATTCACCCCTCCACTTT	.	TRBV9	TRBJ1-6	.
CASSLGGQGFDEQFF	TGTGCCAGCAGCTTGGGGGGACAGGGGTTCGATGAGCAGTTCTTC	TRBD1	TRBV9	TRBJ2-1	.
CASSLSKGAEYEQYF	TGTGCCAGCAGCTTAAGCAAGGGGGCGGAGTACGAGCAGTACTTC	TRBD1	TRBV5-5	TRBJ2-7	.
CATSDSSQGFEQYF	TGTGCCACCAGTGATTCAAGCCAGGGGTTCGAGCAGTACTTC	.	TRBV24-1	TRBJ2-7	.
CASSLGVRRDNEQFF	TGCGCCAGCAGCTTAGGAGTGCGCCGTGACAATGAGCAGTTCTTC	.	TRBV5-1	TRBJ2-1	.
CASSGLAVNTDTQYF	TGTGCCAGCAGCGGACTAGCGGTCAACACAGATACGCAGTATTTT	TRBD2	TRBV27	TRBJ2-3	.
CSVASLEAGGYEQYF	TGCAGCGTTGCTTCCCTGGAAGCGGGGGGTTACGAGCAGTACTTC	TRBD2	TRBV29-1	TRBJ2-7	.
CASSSQGGFSTDTQYF	TGTGCCAGCAGCTCTCAGGGGGGCTTTAGCACAGATACGCAGTATTTT	.	TRBV7-3	TRBJ2-3	.
CASSDPKGAGEKLFF	TGTGCCAGCAGTGACCCAAAGGGGGCCGGTGAAAAACTGTTTTTT	TRBD1	TRBV25-1	TRBJ1-4	.
CASSLGAGGPDTQYF	TGTGCCAGCAGCTTAGGAGCGGGGGGGCCAGATACGCAGTATTTT	TRBD2	TRBV5-5	TRBJ2-3	.
CAIRRGQGDSPLHF	TGTGCCATCAGACGGGGACAGGGAGACTCACCCCTCCACTTT	TRBD1	TRBV10-3	TRBJ1-6	.
CASSPAGDSYQPQHF	TGTGCCAGCTCACCTGCAGGGGATAGCTATCAGCCCCAGCATTTT	.	TRBV18	TRBJ1-5	.
CASGDRGTTLGGYTF	TGTGCCAGCGGCGATAGGGGGACAACCTTGGGTGGCTACACCTTC	.	TRBV5-5	TRBJ1-2	.
CASSDRDREFGETQYF	TGTGCCAGCAGTGACCGGGACAGGGAGTTTGGGGAGACCCAGTACTTC	TRBD1	TRBV28	TRBJ2-5	.
CASSPNPVGLGAGELFF	TGCGCCAGCAGCCCAAACCCCGTGGGACTGGGCGCCGGGGAGCTGTTTTTT	.	TRBV4-3	TRBJ2-2	.
CASSLAGFTPIYGYTF	TGTGCCAGCAGCTTAGCGGGGTTCACTCCGATCTATGGCTACACCTTC	.	TRBV13	TRBJ1-2	medium-sized
CASSLGLGSEQFF	TGTGCCAGCAGCTTGGGACTAGGGAGTGAGCAGTTCTTC	TRBD2	TRBV7-6	TRBJ2-1	.
CASSLGLAGTNTGELFF	TGTGCCAGCAGCTTGGGGCTAGCGGGGACGAACACCGGGGAGCTGTTTTTT	TRBD2	TRBV5-6	TRBJ2-2	.
CASSRGGGYQPQHF	TGTGCCAGCAGCCGCGGGGGGGGGTATCAGCCCCAGCATTTT	.	TRBV13	TRBJ1-5	.
CASSYGGGLNQPQHF	TGTGCCAGCAGTTACGGAGGCGGATTAAATCAGCCCCAGCATTTT	.	TRBV6-2/TRBV6-3	TRBJ1-5	.
CASSRTRRTEGYTF	TGTGCCAGCAGCCGTACACGGCGGACAGAGGGCTACACCTTC	.	TRBV3-1/TRBV3-2	TRBJ1-2	.
CASSPRISGSYEQYF	TGTGCCAGCTCACCGCGGATCTCCGGGTCCTACGAGCAGTACTTC	.	TRBV18	TRBJ2-7	.
CASSLGLNSGANVLTF	TGTGCCAGCAGCTTAGGCCTAAACTCTGGGGCCAACGTCCTGACTTTC	.	TRBV7-8	TRBJ2-6	.
CASSLGGYEQFF	TGTGCCAGCAGCTTGGGGGGCTATGAGCAGTTCTTC	.	TRBV5-4	TRBJ2-1	.
CASSQATPYEQYF	TGTGCCAGCAGCCAAGCGACTCCTTACGAGCAGTACTTC	.	TRBV14	TRBJ2-7	few
CAISRGRLSYEQYF	TGTGCCATCAGCCGCGGGCGGTTGTCCTACGAGCAGTACTTC	.	TRBV10-3	TRBJ2-7	.
CASSTRAAETQYF	TGTGCCAGTTCAACGAGGGCTGCGGAGACCCAGTACTTC	.	TRBV19	TRBJ2-5	once
CASSPLGGNVGEAFF	TGTGCCAGCAGCCCCTTGGGGGGGAACGTCGGTGAAGCTTTCTTT	.	TRBV14	TRBJ1-1	.
CASSPRTGRSGRETQYF	TGTGCCAGCAGTCCCCGGACAGGTCGAAGCGGGCGGGAGACCCAGTACTTC	.	TRBV25-1	TRBJ2-5	.